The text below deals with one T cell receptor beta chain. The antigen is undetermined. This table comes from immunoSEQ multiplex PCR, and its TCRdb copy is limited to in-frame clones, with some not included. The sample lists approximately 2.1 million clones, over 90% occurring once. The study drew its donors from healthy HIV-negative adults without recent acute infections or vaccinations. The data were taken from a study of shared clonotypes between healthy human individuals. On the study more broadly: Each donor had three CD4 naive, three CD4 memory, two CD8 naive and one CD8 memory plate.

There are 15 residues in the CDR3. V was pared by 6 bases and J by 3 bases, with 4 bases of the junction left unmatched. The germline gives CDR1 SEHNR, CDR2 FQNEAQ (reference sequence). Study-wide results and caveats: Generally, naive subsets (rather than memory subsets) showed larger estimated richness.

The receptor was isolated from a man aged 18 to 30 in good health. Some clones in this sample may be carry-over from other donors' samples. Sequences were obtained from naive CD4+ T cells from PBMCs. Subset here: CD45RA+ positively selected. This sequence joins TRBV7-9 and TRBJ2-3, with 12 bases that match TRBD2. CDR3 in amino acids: CASRKTSGSTDTQYF. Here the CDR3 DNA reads TGTGCCAGCAGAAAGACTAGCGGGAGTACAGATACGCAGTATTTT.